This TCR beta chain was sequenced during a study of blood T cell repertoires in COVID-19. The overall study: PBMCs, B-cell-depleted T cells, or T cells were the source of the cDNA or gDNA that made up the material.

This clone came up once. Under the authors' procedure: Amplification from reference gene primers served as the basis for estimated nucleated cell counts. Sequencing used immunoSEQ multiplex PCR; TCRdb keeps in-frame clones, though not all of them. The V and J calls and clone size come from that table; D and trimming were worked out from the DNA. The sample lists about 130,000 clones; 70% to 90% were seen once. The germline V gene has CDR1 SGHVS and CDR2 FNYEAQ. The CDR3 is made up of 16 amino acids. V was trimmed by 5 bases and J by 0 bases, leaving 11 bases between them. This rearrangement joins TRBV7-6 to TRBJ1-6; D is ambiguous. The source material was peripheral blood. The TCR comes from a man aged 50 or older with acute or convalescent COVID-19. In DNA form, the CDR3 reads TGTGCCAGCAGCGCGCTTAGCAGCTCCTATAATTCACCCCTCCACTTT. It translates to CASSALSSSYNSPLHF.